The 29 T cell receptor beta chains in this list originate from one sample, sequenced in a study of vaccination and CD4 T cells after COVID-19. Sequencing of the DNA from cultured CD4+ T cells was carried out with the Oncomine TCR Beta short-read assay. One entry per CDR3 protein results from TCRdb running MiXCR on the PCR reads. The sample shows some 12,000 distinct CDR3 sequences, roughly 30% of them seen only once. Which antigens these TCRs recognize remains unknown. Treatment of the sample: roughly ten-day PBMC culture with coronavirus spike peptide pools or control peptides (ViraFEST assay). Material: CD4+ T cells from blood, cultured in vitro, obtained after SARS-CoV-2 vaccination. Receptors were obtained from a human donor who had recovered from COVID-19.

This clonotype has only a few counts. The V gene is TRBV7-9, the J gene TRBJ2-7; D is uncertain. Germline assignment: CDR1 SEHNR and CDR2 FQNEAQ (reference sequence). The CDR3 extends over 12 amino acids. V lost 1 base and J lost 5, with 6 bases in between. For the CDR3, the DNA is TGTGCCAGCAGCTTAGTGGACGACGAGCAGTACTTC. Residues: CASSLVDDEQYF.

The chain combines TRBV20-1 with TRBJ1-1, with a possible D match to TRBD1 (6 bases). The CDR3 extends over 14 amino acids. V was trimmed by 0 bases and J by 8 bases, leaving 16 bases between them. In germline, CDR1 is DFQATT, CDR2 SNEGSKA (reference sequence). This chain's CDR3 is CSARDRGQGPEAFF. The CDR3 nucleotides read TGCAGTGCTAGAGATCGGGGGCAGGGGCCCGAAGCTTTCTTT.

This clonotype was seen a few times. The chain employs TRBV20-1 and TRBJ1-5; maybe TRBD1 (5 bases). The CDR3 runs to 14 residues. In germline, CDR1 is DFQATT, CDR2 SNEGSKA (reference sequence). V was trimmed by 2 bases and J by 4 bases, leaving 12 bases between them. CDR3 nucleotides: TGCAGTGCTAGACTGCCTGGGGGAAATCAGCCCCAGCATTTT. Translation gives CSARLPGGNQPQHF.

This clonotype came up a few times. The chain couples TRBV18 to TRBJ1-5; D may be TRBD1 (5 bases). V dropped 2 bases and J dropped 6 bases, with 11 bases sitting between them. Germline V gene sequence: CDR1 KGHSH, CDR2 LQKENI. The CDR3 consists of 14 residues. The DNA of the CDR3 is TGTGCCAGCTCACCAATGGGGGACGCTCAGCCCCAGCATTTT. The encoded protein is CASSPMGDAQPQHF.

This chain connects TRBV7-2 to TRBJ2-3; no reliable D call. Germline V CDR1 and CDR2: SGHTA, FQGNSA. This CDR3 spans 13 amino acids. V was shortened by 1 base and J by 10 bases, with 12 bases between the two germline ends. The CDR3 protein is CASSLDGLLAQYF. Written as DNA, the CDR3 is TGTGCCAGCAGCTTAGACGGGTTACTGGCGCAGTATTTT.

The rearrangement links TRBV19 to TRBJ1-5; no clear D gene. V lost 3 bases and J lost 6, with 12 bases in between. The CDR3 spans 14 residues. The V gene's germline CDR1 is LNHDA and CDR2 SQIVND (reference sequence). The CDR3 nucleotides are TGTGCCAGTAGTATGGGGAGGGCAGCTCAGCCCCAGCATTTT. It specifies CASSMGRAAQPQHF.

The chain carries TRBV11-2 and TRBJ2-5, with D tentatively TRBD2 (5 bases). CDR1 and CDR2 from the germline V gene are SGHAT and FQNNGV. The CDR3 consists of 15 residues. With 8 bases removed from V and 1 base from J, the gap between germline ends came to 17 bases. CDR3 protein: CASRPPGRGQETQYF. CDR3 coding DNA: TGTGCCAGCCGTCCCCCTGGTCGGGGCCAAGAGACCCAGTACTTC.

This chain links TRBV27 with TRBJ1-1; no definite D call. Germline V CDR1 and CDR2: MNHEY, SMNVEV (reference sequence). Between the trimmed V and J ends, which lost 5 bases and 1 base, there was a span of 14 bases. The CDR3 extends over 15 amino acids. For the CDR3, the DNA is TGTGCCAGCAGTCCCTGGACCAGGTCGAACACTGAAGCTTTCTTT. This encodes CASSPWTRSNTEAFF.

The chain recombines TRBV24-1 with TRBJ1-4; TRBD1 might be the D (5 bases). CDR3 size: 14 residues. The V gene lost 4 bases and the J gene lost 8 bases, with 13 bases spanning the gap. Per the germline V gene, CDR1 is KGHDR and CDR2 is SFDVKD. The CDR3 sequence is CATSESGSGEKLFF. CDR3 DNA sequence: TGTGCCACCAGTGAATCAGGGTCGGGGGAAAAACTGTTTTTT.

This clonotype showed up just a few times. Here the CDR3 DNA reads TGTGCCAGCAGGTTCAGGGAAGGGAACACTGAAGCTTTCTTT. This translates into CASRFREGNTEAFF. The rearrangement links TRBV7-2 to TRBJ1-1, with D maybe TRBD1 (5 bases). The germline gives CDR1 SGHTA, CDR2 FQGNSA. Trimming cost V 6 bases and J 1 base, with 12 bases left between them. The CDR3 runs 14 residues.

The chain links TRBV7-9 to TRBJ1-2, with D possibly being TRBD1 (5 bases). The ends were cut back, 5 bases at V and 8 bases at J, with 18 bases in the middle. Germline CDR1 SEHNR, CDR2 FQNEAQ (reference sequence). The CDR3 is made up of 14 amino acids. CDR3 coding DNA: TGTGCCAGCAGCGCGGGACGCGTCCCTAGCGGCTACACCTTC. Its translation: CASSAGRVPSGYTF.

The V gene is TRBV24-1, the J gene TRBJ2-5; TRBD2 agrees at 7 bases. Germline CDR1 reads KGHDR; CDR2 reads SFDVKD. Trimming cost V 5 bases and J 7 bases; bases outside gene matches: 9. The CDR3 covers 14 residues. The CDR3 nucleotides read TGTGCCACCAGTGCCGGTGGGGGGAGGGGGACCCAGTACTTC. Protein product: CATSAGGGRGTQYF.

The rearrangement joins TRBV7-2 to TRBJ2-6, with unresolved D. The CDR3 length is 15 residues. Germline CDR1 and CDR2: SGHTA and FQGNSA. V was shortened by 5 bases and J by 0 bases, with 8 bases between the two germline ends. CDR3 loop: CASSLLISGANVLTF. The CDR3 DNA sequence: TGTGCCAGCAGCCTTCTCATCTCTGGGGCCAACGTCCTGACTTTC.

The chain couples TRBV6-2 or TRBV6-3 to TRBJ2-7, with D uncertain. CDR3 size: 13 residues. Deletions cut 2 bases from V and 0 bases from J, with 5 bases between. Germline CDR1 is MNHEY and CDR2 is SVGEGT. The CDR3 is CASSYQSSYEQYF. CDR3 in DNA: TGTGCCAGCAGTTACCAGAGCTCCTACGAGCAGTACTTC.

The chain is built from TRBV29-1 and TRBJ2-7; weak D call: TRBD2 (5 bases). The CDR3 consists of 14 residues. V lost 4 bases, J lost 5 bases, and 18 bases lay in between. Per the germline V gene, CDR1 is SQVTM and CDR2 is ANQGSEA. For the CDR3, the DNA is TGCAGCGTTGGGGATAGAGGGATTAGCGACGAGCAGTACTTC. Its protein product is CSVGDRGISDEQYF.

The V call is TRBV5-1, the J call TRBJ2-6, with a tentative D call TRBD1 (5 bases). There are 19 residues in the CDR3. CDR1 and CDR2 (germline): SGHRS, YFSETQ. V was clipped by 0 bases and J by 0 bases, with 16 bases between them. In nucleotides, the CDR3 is TGCGCCAGCAGCTTGGCGATTCGGACAATCCGCTCTGGGGCCAACGTCCTGACTTTC. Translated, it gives CASSLAIRTIRSGANVLTF.

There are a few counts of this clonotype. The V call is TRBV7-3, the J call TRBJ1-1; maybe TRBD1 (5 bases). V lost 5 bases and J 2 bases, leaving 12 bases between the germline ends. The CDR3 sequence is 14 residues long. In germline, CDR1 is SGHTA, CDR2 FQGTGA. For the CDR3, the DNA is TGTGCCAGCAGCCAAGACCGGGACAACACTGAAGCTTTCTTT. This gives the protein CASSQDRDNTEAFF. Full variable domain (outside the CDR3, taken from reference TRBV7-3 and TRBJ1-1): GAGVSQTPSNKVTEKGKYVELRCDPISGHTALYWYRQSLGQGPEFLIYFQGTGAADDSGLPNDRFFAVRPEGSVSTLKIQRTERGDSAVYLCASSQDRDNTEAFFGQGTRLTVV.

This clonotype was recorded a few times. Here the CDR3 reads CSATGNSGNTIYF. The CDR3 DNA sequence: TGCAGTGCCACTGGAAACTCTGGAAACACCATATATTTT. The chain uses TRBV20-1 and TRBJ1-3; D gene unclear. Per germline, CDR1 DFQATT and CDR2 SNEGSKA (reference sequence). Trimming shortened V by 6 bases and J by 0 bases, and 9 bases separated the two germline ends. CDR3 length equals 13 residues.

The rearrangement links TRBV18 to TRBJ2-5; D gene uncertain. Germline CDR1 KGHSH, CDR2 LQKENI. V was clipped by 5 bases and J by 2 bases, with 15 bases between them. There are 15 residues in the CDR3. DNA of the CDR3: TGTGCCAGCTCAGCCTCCCTGGCCTCTCAAGAGACCCAGTACTTC. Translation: CASSASLASQETQYF.

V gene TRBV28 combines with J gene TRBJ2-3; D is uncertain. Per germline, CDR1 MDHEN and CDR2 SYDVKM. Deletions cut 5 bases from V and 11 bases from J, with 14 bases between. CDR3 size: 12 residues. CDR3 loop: CASSPLAAEQYF. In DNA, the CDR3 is TGTGCCAGCAGTCCCTTGGCGGCAGAGCAGTATTTT. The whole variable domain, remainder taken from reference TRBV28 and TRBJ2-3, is DVKVTQSSRYLVKRTGEKVFLECVQDMDHENMFWYRQDPGLGLRLIYFSYDVKMKEKGDIPEGYSVSREKKERFSLILESASTNQTSMYLCASSPLAAEQYFGPGTRLTVL.

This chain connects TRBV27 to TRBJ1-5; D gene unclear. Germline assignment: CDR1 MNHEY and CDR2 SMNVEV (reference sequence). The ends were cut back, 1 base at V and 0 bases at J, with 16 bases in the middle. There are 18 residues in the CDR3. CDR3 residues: CASSLFAGKGHSNQPQHF. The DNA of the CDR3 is TGTGCCAGCAGTTTATTCGCGGGGAAGGGTCATAGCAATCAGCCCCAGCATTTT.

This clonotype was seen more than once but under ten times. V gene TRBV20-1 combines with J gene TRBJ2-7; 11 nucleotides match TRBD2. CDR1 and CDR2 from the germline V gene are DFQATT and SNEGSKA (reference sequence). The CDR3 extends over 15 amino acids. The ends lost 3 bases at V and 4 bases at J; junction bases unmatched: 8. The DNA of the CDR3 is TGCAGTGCTAGCCGCCCGACTAGCGGGACATACGAGCAGTACTTC. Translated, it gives CSASRPTSGTYEQYF.

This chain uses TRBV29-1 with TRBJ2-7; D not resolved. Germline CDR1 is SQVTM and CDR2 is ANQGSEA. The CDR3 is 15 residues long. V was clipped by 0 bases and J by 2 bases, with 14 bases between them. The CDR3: CSVEDHSGQTYEQYF. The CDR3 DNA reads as TGCAGCGTTGAAGATCATAGTGGTCAAACCTACGAGCAGTACTTC.

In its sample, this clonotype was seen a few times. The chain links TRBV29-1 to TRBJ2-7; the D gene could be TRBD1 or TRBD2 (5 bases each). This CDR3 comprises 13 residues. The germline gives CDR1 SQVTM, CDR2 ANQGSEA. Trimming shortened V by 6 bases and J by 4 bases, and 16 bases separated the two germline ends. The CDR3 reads CSVGTGPVYEQYF. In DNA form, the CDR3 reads TGCAGCGTGGGAACGGGACCAGTTTACGAGCAGTACTTC.

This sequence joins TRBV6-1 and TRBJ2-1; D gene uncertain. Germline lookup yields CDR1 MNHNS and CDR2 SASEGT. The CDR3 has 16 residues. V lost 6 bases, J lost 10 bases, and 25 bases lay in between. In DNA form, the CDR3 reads TGTGCCAGCAGCCCTCCTCCCGCGACCAACCTCCCGGAGCAGTTCTTC. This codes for CASSPPPATNLPEQFF.

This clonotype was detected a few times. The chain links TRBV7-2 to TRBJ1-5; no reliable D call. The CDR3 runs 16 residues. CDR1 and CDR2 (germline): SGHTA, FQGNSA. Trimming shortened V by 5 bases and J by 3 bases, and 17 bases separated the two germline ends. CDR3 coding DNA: TGTGCCAGCAGCCCCCTCGGGGTCTGGAACAATCAGCCCCAGCATTTT. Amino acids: CASSPLGVWNNQPQHF.

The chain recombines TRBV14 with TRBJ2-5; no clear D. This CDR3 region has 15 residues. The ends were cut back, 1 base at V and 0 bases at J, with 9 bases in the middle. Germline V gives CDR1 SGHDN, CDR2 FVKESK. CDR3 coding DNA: TGTGCCAGCAGCCAAGGCCTACAGCACCAAGAGACCCAGTACTTC. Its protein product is CASSQGLQHQETQYF.

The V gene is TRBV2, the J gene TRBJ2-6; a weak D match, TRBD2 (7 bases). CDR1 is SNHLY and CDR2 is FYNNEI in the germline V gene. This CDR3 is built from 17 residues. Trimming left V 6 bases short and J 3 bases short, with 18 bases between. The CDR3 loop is CASRESGGANGANVLTF. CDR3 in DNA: TGTGCCAGCAGGGAGTCGGGGGGCGCGAATGGGGCCAACGTCCTGACTTTC.

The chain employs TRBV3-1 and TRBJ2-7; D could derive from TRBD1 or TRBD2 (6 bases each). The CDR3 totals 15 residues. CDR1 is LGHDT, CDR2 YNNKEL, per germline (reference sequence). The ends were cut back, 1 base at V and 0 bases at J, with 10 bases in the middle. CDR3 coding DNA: TGTGCCAGCAGCCAAGGGAGGGGGAGCTCCTACGAGCAGTACTTC. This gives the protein CASSQGRGSSYEQYF.